Listed below are T cell receptor beta chains from one sample, sequenced in a study. TCRdb passed the 5' RACE reads through MiXCR, listing each CDR3 protein once. This sample has 34,000 or so distinct CDR3 sequences; over 20% occur once, and the top ten carry approximately 2.2%. Sequenced material: tumor-infiltrating Tregs sorted from the breast tumor. These receptors originate from a female donor with breast cancer. The CDR3 runs from the conserved cysteine through the conserved F or W. The order of the fields is clone size, J gene, V gene, CDR3 protein. Some rows have no size entry. The others give once, few or many, or a class for an expanded clone.

size: -
J: TRBJ1-6
V: TRBV20-1
CDR3: CSARAEGGHSPLHF

size: -
J: TRBJ1-1
V: TRBV15
CDR3: CATSRTPTDEAFF

size: many
J: TRBJ2-3
V: TRBV6-1
CDR3: CASSEPGTRVNTQYF

size: many
J: TRBJ1-1
V: TRBV7-2
CDR3: CASSLSPMGTEAFF

size: few
J: TRBJ2-7
V: TRBV25-1
CDR3: CASKTGGSYEQYF

size: many
J: TRBJ2-7
V: TRBV25-1
CDR3: CASSESARGPYEQYF

size: few
J: TRBJ2-2
V: TRBV7-6
CDR3: CASSPRQGVTGELFF

size: many
J: TRBJ1-1
V: TRBV3-1
CDR3: CASSHHRDPTEAFF

size: medium-sized
J: TRBJ1-1
V: TRBV6-5
CDR3: CASSYRSGNTEAFF

size: many
J: TRBJ2-1
V: TRBV29-1
CDR3: CSVELGAVTYNEQFF

size: -
J: TRBJ2-1
V: TRBV5-1
CDR3: CASSPVGGGAYNEQFF

size: medium-sized
J: TRBJ2-1
V: TRBV6-5
CDR3: CASSYLRLARKTDEQFF

size: many
J: TRBJ2-1
V: TRBV20-1
CDR3: CSARKGLAGEMVEQFF

size: -
J: TRBJ2-7
V: TRBV4-2
CDR3: CASSQDGGYEQYF

size: medium-sized
J: TRBJ1-1
V: TRBV7-9
CDR3: CAWGVNTEAFF

size: many
J: TRBJ2-7
V: TRBV20-1
CDR3: CSASSLGGLVSEQYF

size: medium-sized
J: TRBJ2-1
V: TRBV21-1
CDR3: CASASRGVREQFF

size: many
J: TRBJ2-1
V: TRBV30
CDR3: CAWSVYGSSYNEQFF

size: many
J: TRBJ2-2
V: TRBV20-1
CDR3: CSSRISNTGELFF

size: many
J: TRBJ2-2
V: TRBV20-1
CDR3: CSARLAGETGELFF